One sample yielded the 5 T cell receptor beta chains listed below, sequenced in a study of T cells after yellow fever vaccination. TCRdb used MiXCR to reprocess the 5' RACE reads, holding one entry per CDR3 protein. The sample lists around 500,000 distinct CDR3 sequences; around a fifth were seen once. The sample consisted of PBMCs, taken 21 days after the first yellow fever vaccination. The source of these receptors is a man younger than 30 who received the YFV17D yellow fever vaccine.

This clonotype occurred many times. This chain joins TRBV15 and TRBJ2-3; D gene uncertain. In germline, CDR1 is LNHNV, CDR2 YYDKDF (reference sequence). The CDR3 runs 13 residues. V was clipped by 0 bases and J by 4 bases, with 5 bases between them. CDR3 bases: TGTGCCACCAGCAGAGATCTGCCAGATACGCAGTATTTT. Protein product: CATSRDLPDTQYF.

This chain joins TRBV2 and TRBJ2-7; 7 bases agree with TRBD1. V lost 6 bases to trimming and J lost 6 bases; unmatched junction nucleotides: 5. There are 12 residues in the CDR3. Germline V gives CDR1 SNHLY, CDR2 FYNNEI. The DNA of the CDR3 is TGTGCCAGCAGGGCCAGGGGGTCCGAGCAGTACGTC. Amino acid sequence: CASRARGSEQYV.

This clonotype was observed a few times. The rearrangement joins TRBV20-1 to TRBJ2-3; D not certain. V lost 6 bases and J 5 bases, leaving 9 bases between the germline ends. CDR1 DFQATT and CDR2 SNEGSKA come from the germline V gene (reference sequence). The CDR3 extends over 11 amino acids. CDR3 sequence (DNA): TGCAGTGCCTCGATGAGAGATACGCAGTATTTT. It translates to CSASMRDTQYF.

This clonotype was observed a handful of times. This chain connects TRBV12-3 or TRBV12-4 to TRBJ1-1, with D possibly being TRBD1 (5 bases). V lost 4 bases, J lost 7 bases, and 13 bases lay in between. The CDR3 runs to 13 residues. The DNA of the CDR3 is TGTGCCAGCAGTTCGACAGTTGGAGGTGAAGCTTTCTTT. Translation gives CASSSTVGGEAFF.

The CDR3 nucleotides read TGTGCCAGCGGTCCCGTGAACACTGAAGCTTTCTTT. Its protein product is CASGPVNTEAFF. This rearrangement joins TRBV5-4 to TRBJ1-1, with D hard to call. Germline loops: CDR1 SGHNT, CDR2 YYREEE (reference sequence). The V end was cut by 7 bases, the J end by 0 bases, with 7 bases between. The CDR3 totals 12 residues.